The rows below give T cell receptor beta chains drawn from one sample of a study of cytomegalovirus exposure and HLA in healthy donors. Sequencing used immunoSEQ multiplex PCR; TCRdb keeps in-frame clones, though not all of them. The sample lists about 200,000 clones; 86% were seen once. The sample was PBMCs. The receptors here all came from a woman aged 18-30 years in good health and CMV-seronegative. The CDR3 runs from the conserved cysteine through the conserved F or W. A D gene is named only where the DNA matches it firmly. Part of the rows lack a size; the others show once, few, many or a class for expanded clones.

len,d_gene,v_gene,abundance,j_gene,CDR3aa,CDR3nt
12,.,TRBV6-1,.,TRBJ1-2,CATWTASYGYTF,TGTGCCACCTGGACAGCGAGCTATGGCTACACCTTC
13,.,TRBV6-6,.,TRBJ1-2,CASSPQGIYGYTF,TGTGCCAGCAGTCCCCAGGGAATCTATGGCTACACCTTC
14,TRBD1,TRBV5-4,.,TRBJ2-5,CASSRQGAEETQYF,TGTGCCAGCAGCCGCCAGGGGGCTGAAGAGACCCAGTACTTC
16,.,TRBV5-1,.,TRBJ1-6,CASSLLWGRLNSPLHF,TGCGCCAGCAGCTTATTGTGGGGCCGGCTTAATTCACCCCTCCACTTT
15,TRBD1,TRBV19,.,TRBJ1-5,CASSSGQGLNQPQHF,TGTGCCAGTAGCTCGGGACAGGGGCTCAATCAGCCCCAGCATTTT
17,TRBD1,TRBV4-1,.,TRBJ1-1,CASSQDPTGWGNTEAFF,TGCGCCAGCAGCCAAGACCCGACAGGGTGGGGGAACACTGAAGCTTTCTTT
14,.,TRBV9,.,TRBJ1-1,CASSGGIGGTEAFF,TGTGCCAGCAGCGGCGGCATTGGCGGAACTGAAGCTTTCTTT
15,TRBD1,TRBV9,.,TRBJ2-2,CASSAGTVNTGELFF,TGTGCCAGCAGCGCCGGGACAGTGAACACCGGGGAGCTGTTTTTT
15,.,TRBV7-2,.,TRBJ2-3,CASSLGRLSTDTQYF,TGTGCCAGCAGCTTAGGCCGGTTGAGCACAGATACGCAGTATTTT
17,.,TRBV4-1,.,TRBJ2-1,CASSLRGLGLSYNEQFF,TGCGCCAGCAGCCTCAGGGGTCTCGGTCTCTCCTACAATGAGCAGTTCTTC
18,.,TRBV19,.,TRBJ1-4,CASSLSAADILTNEKLFF,TGTGCCAGTAGTCTATCCGCGGCCGATATTTTGACTAATGAAAAACTGTTTTTT
11,.,TRBV20-1,.,TRBJ2-1,CSANFGGEQFF,TGCAGTGCCAACTTTGGCGGTGAGCAGTTCTTC
18,.,TRBV9,.,TRBJ2-1,CASSANRLDSIEYGWQFF,TGTGCCAGCAGCGCAAACCGCCTAGACTCCATAGAATACGGATGGCAGTTCTTC
13,.,TRBV29-1,.,TRBJ2-7,CSVEGVGTYEQYF,TGCAGCGTTGAAGGTGTCGGGACCTACGAGCAGTACTTC
13,TRBD2,TRBV7-6,.,TRBJ2-7,CASSRGGGGEQYF,TGTGCCAGCAGCCGGGGGGGAGGGGGTGAGCAGTACTTC
16,TRBD2,TRBV5-1,.,TRBJ2-1,CASRDSGGASVDEQFF,TGCGCCAGCAGAGATAGCGGGGGGGCCTCGGTCGATGAGCAGTTCTTC
13,.,TRBV7-2,.,TRBJ1-1,CASSTHSGTEAFF,TGTGCCAGCAGCACCCACAGTGGCACTGAAGCTTTCTTT
15,TRBD2,TRBV11-3,.,TRBJ2-7,CASSLVSNGEGEQYF,TGTGCCAGCAGCTTAGTATCGAATGGGGAGGGGGAGCAGTACTTC
15,.,TRBV5-1,.,TRBJ2-7,CASSLIGAGSYEQYF,TGCGCCAGCAGCTTGATTGGGGCGGGGTCTTACGAGCAGTACTTC
16,TRBD1,TRBV2,.,TRBJ1-5,CASSGDRGGVNQPQHF,TGTGCCAGCAGCGGCGACAGGGGGGGAGTCAATCAGCCCCAGCATTTT
13,.,TRBV5-1,.,TRBJ1-5,CASSLWGDQPQHF,TGCGCCAGCAGCTTGTGGGGAGATCAGCCCCAGCATTTT
14,.,TRBV7-3,.,TRBJ2-3,CASSLDPAVNTQYF,TGTGCCAGCAGCTTAGACCCGGCGGTAAATACGCAGTATTTT
14,.,TRBV5-1,.,TRBJ2-7,CASSKGGGVIEQYF,TGCGCCAGCAGCAAGGGAGGGGGTGTAATCGAGCAGTACTTC
15,.,TRBV7-9,.,TRBJ1-1,CASSLEARVNTEAFF,TGTGCCAGCAGCTTAGAGGCCAGGGTGAACACTGAAGCTTTCTTT
14,.,TRBV5-1,.,TRBJ2-7,CASSLAYNTYEQYF,TGCGCCAGCAGCTTGGCATACAACACGTACGAGCAGTACTTC
16,.,TRBV5-1,.,TRBJ1-4,CASSFGSGPREEKLFF,TGCGCCAGCAGCTTCGGGAGTGGGCCACGGGAAGAAAAACTGTTTTTT
15,.,TRBV5-1,.,TRBJ2-7,CASSSPGSQDYEQYF,TGCGCCAGCAGCTCTCCCGGGAGCCAAGACTACGAGCAGTACTTC
14,.,TRBV25-1,.,TRBJ1-4,CASSESVFLEKLFF,TGTGCCAGCAGTGAATCAGTTTTTCTTGAAAAACTGTTTTTT
11,.,TRBV11-2,.,TRBJ1-2,CASSLYTGYTF,TGTGCCAGCAGCTTATATACAGGGTACACCTTC
14,TRBD1,TRBV6-6,.,TRBJ1-2,CASSTGQGAGGYTF,TGTGCCAGCAGTACGGGACAGGGGGCTGGAGGCTACACCTTC
13,.,TRBV19,.,TRBJ1-5,CASSARTNQPQHF,TGTGCCAGTAGTGCCAGGACTAATCAGCCCCAGCATTTT
17,.,TRBV5-1,once,TRBJ1-3,CASSLGSRQISGNTIYF,TGCGCCAGCAGCTTGGGGTCAAGACAGATCTCTGGAAACACCATATATTTT
18,TRBD2,TRBV4-1,.,TRBJ2-2,CASSHGLAGGIGTGELFF,TGCGCCAGCAGCCACGGACTAGCGGGAGGGATAGGTACCGGGGAGCTGTTTTTT
15,.,TRBV19,.,TRBJ2-1,CASTGGRSSYNEQFF,TGTGCCAGTACCGGAGGAAGGAGCTCCTACAATGAGCAGTTCTTC
13,.,TRBV19,few,TRBJ1-1,CASSFSANTEAFF,TGTGCCAGTAGTTTCAGTGCGAACACTGAAGCTTTCTTT
15,.,TRBV9,.,TRBJ1-3,CASSVSAFSGNTIYF,TGTGCCAGCAGCGTAAGCGCGTTCTCTGGAAACACCATATATTTT
14,TRBD1,TRBV6-4,.,TRBJ1-2,CASTPGQGFGGYTF,TGTGCCAGCACCCCGGGACAGGGGTTTGGTGGCTACACCTTC
14,TRBD1,TRBV27,.,TRBJ2-1,CASTKPGQLNEQFF,TGTGCCAGCACCAAACCGGGACAGTTGAATGAGCAGTTCTTC
18,.,TRBV18,.,TRBJ2-6,CASSREFRASSGANVLTF,TGTGCCAGCTCACGGGAGTTTCGGGCGAGCTCTGGGGCCAACGTCCTGACTTTC
19,TRBD1,TRBV4-2,.,TRBJ1-5,CASSQDKGQRTGVNQPQHF,TGTGCCAGCAGCCAAGATAAGGGGCAGAGGACAGGTGTCAATCAGCCCCAGCATTTT
12,.,TRBV5-6,.,TRBJ2-2,CASSSPGGELFF,TGTGCCAGCAGCTCCCCCGGCGGGGAGCTGTTTTTT
20,TRBD1,TRBV23-1,.,TRBJ1-1,CASSQVNRDREDPREAEAFF,TGCGCCAGCAGTCAAGTAAACCGGGACAGGGAGGACCCGAGGGAGGCTGAAGCTTTCTTT